These 32 T cell receptor beta chains share one sample of origin, sequenced in a study of cytomegalovirus exposure and HLA in healthy donors. The PCR ran on 60 Vbeta and 13 Jbeta primers. The protocol was immunoSEQ multiplex PCR, while the TCRdb copy is restricted to in-frame clones and leaves out a portion. The profile shows over 130,000 clones, approximately 83% of them singletons. The sequencing sample was made of PBMCs. The receptors come from a male donor in good health and CMV-seronegative.

Comments on this clone: Other nucleotide sequences from this sample produce the same CDR3. The V call is TRBV27, the J call TRBJ2-3; 11 positions match TRBD2. The CDR3 is 16 residues long. The ends lost 3 bases at V and 1 base at J; junction bases unmatched: 3. Germline assignment: CDR1 MNHEY and CDR2 SMNVEV (reference sequence). CDR3 protein: CASSFLLAGGTDTQYF. CDR3 DNA: TGTGCCAGCAGTTTCCTACTAGCGGGGGGCACAGATACGCAGTATTTT.

The rearrangement links TRBV9 to TRBJ2-7, with a tentative D call TRBD2 (6 bases). From germline, CDR1 is SGDLS and CDR2 YYNGEE. V lost 3 bases, J lost 7 bases, and 20 bases lay in between. CDR3 size: 15 residues. CDR3 sequence reads: CASSASPGLPLEQYF. The CDR3 DNA reads TGTGCCAGCAGCGCCAGTCCGGGACTCCCCCTGGAGCAGTACTTC.

The sample holds a few counts of this clone. The V call is TRBV7-9, the J call TRBJ1-1; no reliable D call. CDR1 SEHNR and CDR2 FQNEAQ come from the germline V gene (reference sequence). Trimming removed 3 bases from V and 4 bases from J, with 9 bases in between. This CDR3 has 13 amino acids. CDR3 DNA sequence: TGTGCCAGCAGCTTTGGAGTCGGCACTGAAGCTTTCTTT. Residues: CASSFGVGTEAFF.

V usage is TRBV13 and J usage is TRBJ2-3, with D possibly matching TRBD1 (5 bases). The CDR3 loop spans 14 amino acids. V was cut by 0 bases and J by 2 bases, with 6 bases left in between. Germline loops: CDR1 PRHDT, CDR2 FYEKMQ (reference sequence). CDR3 coding DNA: TGTGCCAGCAGCTTAGGTGGGGCCACAGATACGCAGTATTTT. Encoded protein: CASSLGGATDTQYF.

The chain couples TRBV19 to TRBJ2-1, with 7 bases lining up with TRBD1. The CDR3 length is 13 residues. Germline lookup yields CDR1 LNHDA and CDR2 SQIVND (reference sequence). V shed 1 base and J 12 bases; nucleotides not matched to a gene: 6. The CDR3 here is CASSIGGGRGQFF. For the CDR3, the DNA is TGTGCCAGTAGTATAGGAGGGGGCAGGGGGCAGTTCTTC.

This clone was seen a few times. This chain joins TRBV11-2 and TRBJ1-1, with TRBD1 as a possible D gene (5 bases). Between the trimmed V and J ends, which lost 5 bases and 7 bases, there was a span of 14 bases. The CDR3 totals 13 residues. Per the germline V gene, CDR1 is SGHAT and CDR2 is FQNNGV. As DNA, the CDR3 is TGTGCCAGCAGCCCCCTACAGGCTCTTGAAGCTTTCTTT. This encodes CASSPLQALEAFF.

The rearrangement uses TRBV6-6 and TRBJ2-5; D possibly corresponds to TRBD2 (5 bases). The CDR3 is 10 residues long. V was pared by 8 bases and J by 6 bases, with 7 bases between. Germline loops: CDR1 MNHNY, CDR2 SVGAGI (reference sequence). The CDR3 loop reads CASSGKTQYF. The CDR3 DNA reads as TGTGCCAGCTCGGGGAAGACCCAGTACTTC.

Only a few counts were recorded for this clone. CDR3 in DNA: TGTGCCAGCTCATTAGGGACAGGGGCGTTGACTAATGAAAAACTGTTTTTT. Translated: CASSLGTGALTNEKLFF. This chain joins TRBV27 and TRBJ1-4; 10 nucleotides line up with TRBD1. J gave up 2 bases and V 8 bases, and 11 bases lay outside the gene matches. This CDR3 is built from 17 residues. The V gene's germline CDR1 is MNHEY and CDR2 SMNVEV (reference sequence).

The rearrangement joins TRBV10-3 to TRBJ2-7; possible D gene TRBD2, 6 bases. Between the trimmed V and J ends, which lost 2 bases and 6 bases, there was a span of 11 bases. Germline loops: CDR1 ENHRY, CDR2 SYGVKD. CDR3 length equals 13 residues. CDR3: CAISEVGRREQYF. CDR3 sequence (DNA): TGTGCCATCAGTGAGGTGGGGAGGCGCGAGCAGTACTTC.

This chain links TRBV18 with TRBJ2-7; 7 nucleotides match TRBD2. CDR3 length: 15 residues. The V gene's germline CDR1 is KGHSH and CDR2 LQKENI. With V trimmed by 2 bases and J by 2 bases, 6 bases remained unmatched. CDR3 coding DNA: TGTGCCAGCTCACCAAGGGAGGGAATAACCTACGAGCAGTACTTC. Encoded protein: CASSPREGITYEQYF.

The chain is built from TRBV19 and TRBJ2-1; TRBD2 matches 13 bases. The trim removed 8 bases at V and 3 bases at J, leaving 4 bases unmatched. The CDR3 is made up of 15 amino acids. Looked up from germline, CDR1 is LNHDA and CDR2 is SQIVND (reference sequence). The CDR3 is CASLTSGGSYNEQFF. The CDR3 DNA follows: TGTGCCAGTTTGACTAGCGGGGGGAGCTACAATGAGCAGTTCTTC. Combining the CDR3 with reference TRBV19 and TRBJ2-1 gives the whole variable domain DGGITQSPKYLFRKEGQNVTLSCEQNLNHDAMYWYRQDPGQGLRLIYYSQIVNDFQKGDIAEGYSVSREKKESFPLTVTSAQKNPTAFYLCASLTSGGSYNEQFFGPGTRLTVL.

The V and J genes are TRBV10-3 and TRBJ2-7; tentative D call: TRBD1 (6 bases). With 8 bases removed from V and 1 base from J, the gap between germline ends came to 6 bases. The CDR3 consists of 11 residues. Germline CDR1 ENHRY, CDR2 SYGVKD. CDR3 amino acids: CAIGQSYEQYF. In nucleotides, the CDR3 is TGTGCCATCGGACAGTCCTACGAGCAGTACTTC.

The chain recombines TRBV6-8 with TRBJ2-7, with D tentatively TRBD1 (5 bases). Germline CDR1 is MNHGY and CDR2 is SAAAGT. V lost 0 bases and J lost 3, with 18 bases in between. The CDR3 sequence is 17 residues long. CDR3: CASSYSRIWQGNYEQYF. In DNA, the CDR3 is TGTGCCAGCAGTTACTCGAGAATCTGGCAGGGTAACTACGAGCAGTACTTC.

The chain is built from TRBV5-6 and TRBJ2-7; D remains unclear. Looked up from germline, CDR1 is SGHDT and CDR2 is YYEEEE. CDR3 length: 12 residues. Trimming cost V 5 bases and J 7 bases, with 13 bases left between them. CDR3 sequence (DNA): TGTGCCAGCAGTGGTCATCCCGGGGAGCAGTACTTC. It specifies CASSGHPGEQYF.

This chain's CDR3 is CASSFGQGIRETQYF. Written as DNA, the CDR3 is TGTGCCAGCAGCTTCGGACAGGGGATTAGAGAGACCCAGTACTTC. The chain employs TRBV6-6 and TRBJ2-5; 9 positions agree with TRBD1. V lost 6 bases, J lost 4 bases, and 9 bases stayed unmatched. In germline, CDR1 is MNHNY, CDR2 SVGAGI (reference sequence). The CDR3 totals 15 residues.

This clone appeared a single time. The gene calls are TRBV4-3 and TRBJ1-6; 8 positions match TRBD1. V shed 1 base and J 9 bases; nucleotides not matched to a gene: 14. The CDR3 consists of 18 residues. CDR1 and CDR2 (germline): LGHNA, YSLEER. The CDR3 DNA reads TGCGCCAGCAGCCAAGGGCTGCAGGGGGCGAGTTTGGTTTCACCCCTCCACTTT. Translation: CASSQGLQGASLVSPLHF.

The V gene is TRBV27, the J gene TRBJ2-7; D may be TRBD1 (6 bases). V lost 3 bases and J lost 5, with 17 bases in between. Germline lookup yields CDR1 MNHEY and CDR2 SMNVEV (reference sequence). The CDR3 contains 15 residues. CDR3 in amino acids: CASSLVFRGGNEQYF. The CDR3 bases are TGTGCCAGCAGTTTGGTGTTCAGGGGTGGGAACGAGCAGTACTTC.

The gene calls are TRBV6-6 and TRBJ1-6; D is ambiguous. There are 15 residues in the CDR3. Trimming cost V 6 bases and J 7 bases, with 16 bases left between them. Germline V gene lookup returns CDR1 MNHNY and CDR2 SVGAGI (reference sequence). This CDR3 reads CASSQAASANSPLHF. CDR3 in DNA: TGTGCCAGCAGCCAAGCGGCCAGTGCGAATTCACCCCTCCACTTT.

The chain uses TRBV13 and TRBJ1-5; D is unresolved. CDR1 and CDR2 from the germline V gene are PRHDT and FYEKMQ (reference sequence). V lost 4 bases and J 2 bases, leaving 12 bases between the germline ends. The CDR3 is 15 residues long. CDR3 protein: CASSSTGERNQPQHF. The CDR3 region has the DNA TGTGCCAGCAGCTCCACTGGTGAGCGCAATCAGCCCCAGCATTTT.

The CDR3 sequence is CSARVGGEAFF. The DNA for the CDR3 is TGCAGTGCTAGGGTAGGGGGTGAAGCTTTCTTT. The V gene is TRBV20-1, the J gene TRBJ1-1; tentatively, D is TRBD1 (6 bases). Trimming stripped 3 bases from V and 7 bases from J, with 9 bases between. Germline CDR1 and CDR2: DFQATT and SNEGSKA (reference sequence). The CDR3 is 11 amino acids.

The chain employs TRBV4-1 and TRBJ1-4; no clear D gene. Germline V gene lookup returns CDR1 MGHRA and CDR2 YSYEKL. V was pared by 5 bases and J by 7 bases, with 14 bases between. The CDR3 sequence is 14 residues long. DNA for the CDR3: TGCGCCAGCAGCTCGCCGCCCACAGCTGAAAAACTGTTTTTT. Translation: CASSSPPTAEKLFF.

The chain employs TRBV10-3 and TRBJ2-2; 8 positions match TRBD1. With V trimmed by 11 bases and J by 5 bases, 10 bases remained unmatched. There are 14 residues in the CDR3. Germline CDR1 reads ENHRY; CDR2 reads SYGVKD. As DNA, the CDR3 is TGTGCCGTGTCCGGGACAGGTACGACCGGGGAGCTGTTTTTT. Amino acids: CAVSGTGTTGELFF.

The chain employs TRBV27 and TRBJ2-7, with 8 positions matching TRBD2. This CDR3 contains 19 residues. CDR1 is MNHEY and CDR2 is SMNVEV in the germline V gene (reference sequence). Losses at the gene ends were 6 bases for V and 3 bases for J; bases not matched to a gene: 22. CDR3 DNA: TGTGCCAGCAGAGCCCTACTAGCGCGGGAGGCCGTTGTAGGCTACGAGCAGTACTTC. Protein: CASRALLAREAVVGYEQYF.

The J gene is TRBJ1-1, the V gene TRBV27, with a possible D match to TRBD1 (5 bases). V was shortened by 3 bases and J by 1 base, with 15 bases between the two germline ends. The CDR3 is 16 amino acids. The germline V gene encodes CDR1 MNHEY and CDR2 SMNVEV (reference sequence). This CDR3 is CASSFLAREGNTEAFF. The DNA for the CDR3 is TGTGCCAGCAGTTTCCTAGCCAGGGAGGGGAACACTGAAGCTTTCTTT.

In its sample, this clone was seen a few times. In DNA, the CDR3 is TGTGCCAGCAGCGCAACTAGCGGGGCTCTTCGTGATACGCAGTATTTT. Protein product: CASSATSGALRDTQYF. The chain employs TRBV5-4 and TRBJ2-3; 10 positions match TRBD2. The CDR3 length is 16 residues. Losses at the gene ends were 4 bases for V and 6 bases for J; bases not matched to a gene: 11. Germline V gene sequence: CDR1 SGHNT, CDR2 YYREEE (reference sequence). Using reference TRBV5-4 and TRBJ2-3 for the parts outside the CDR3, the full variable domain is ETGVTQSPTHLIKTRGQQVTLRCSSQSGHNTVSWYQQALGQGPQFIFQYYREEENGRGNFPPRFSGLQFPNYSSELNVNALELDDSALYLCASSATSGALRDTQYFGPGTRLTVL.

The chain joins TRBV28 to TRBJ2-7; weak D call: TRBD2 (6 bases). V dropped 4 bases and J dropped 2 bases, with 24 bases sitting between them. CDR3 length equals 18 residues. Germline loops: CDR1 MDHEN, CDR2 SYDVKM. CDR3 sequence (DNA): TGTGCCAGCAGTTCCCCCACAGGAGGGGCAGCGGGCACCTACGAGCAGTACTTC. Amino acids: CASSSPTGGAAGTYEQYF.

V is TRBV5-4 and J is TRBJ2-3; D ambiguous. V was clipped by 5 bases and J by 2 bases, with 6 bases between them. This CDR3 is built from 12 residues. Germline-derived CDR1 and CDR2 are SGHNT and YYREEE (reference sequence). Here the CDR3 reads CASSGPTDTQYF. The CDR3 DNA sequence: TGTGCCAGCAGTGGGCCCACAGATACGCAGTATTTT.

This clone was detected only once. This chain connects TRBV7-9 to TRBJ2-1; D is possibly TRBD1 (7 bases). The CDR3 covers 15 residues. Germline V gene data show CDR1 as SEHNR and CDR2 as FQNEAQ (reference sequence). V dropped 3 bases and J dropped 2 bases, with 11 bases sitting between them. CDR3 in amino acids: CASSLQGGPYNEQFF. Here the CDR3 DNA reads TGTGCCAGCAGCTTGCAGGGGGGTCCCTACAATGAGCAGTTCTTC.

A few counts support this clone. The chain combines TRBV30 with TRBJ2-5; 8 bases agree with TRBD2. The germline gives CDR1 GTSNPN, CDR2 SVGIG (reference sequence). The ends lost 2 bases at V and 5 bases at J; junction bases unmatched: 13. The CDR3 spans 16 residues. This CDR3 is CAWSTSPGLVEETQYF. The CDR3 DNA reads as TGTGCCTGGAGTACCTCCCCGGGACTAGTGGAGGAGACCCAGTACTTC.

CDR3 bases: TGCGCCAGCAGCCAAGGCGCGGGAGACCCAGATACGCAGTATTTT. Protein sequence: CASSQGAGDPDTQYF. The rearrangement uses TRBV4-3 and TRBJ2-3; TRBD2 matches at 7 bases. Germline trimming cut 1 base from V and 4 bases from J; bases unmatched to any gene: 5. Germline-derived CDR1 and CDR2 are LGHNA and YSLEER. This CDR3 is 15 amino acids long.

The gene calls are TRBV4-1 and TRBJ2-7; possibly TRBD2 for D (5 bases). Germline values: CDR1 MGHRA, CDR2 YSYEKL. The length of the CDR3 is 15 residues. Trimming left V 0 bases short and J 0 bases short, with 9 bases between. CDR3 sequence: CASSQDTRDSYEQYF. The DNA of the CDR3 is TGCGCCAGCAGCCAAGATACGAGGGACTCCTACGAGCAGTACTTC.

The V and J genes are TRBV7-2 and TRBJ1-6; 7 positions match TRBD1. Germline V gene data show CDR1 as SGHTA and CDR2 as FQGNSA. The V gene end was trimmed by 5 bases and the J gene end by 9 bases; junction bases not matched to a gene: 7. This CDR3 spans 14 amino acids. CDR3 DNA: TGTGCCAGCAGCCCCGACAGGGTAACTTCACCCCTCCACTTT. It specifies CASSPDRVTSPLHF.